One TCR beta chain is described in this entry. Extracted from the samples, RNA was reverse transcribed into cDNA to serve as the sequencing template. Sequencing used immunoSEQ multiplex PCR; TCRdb keeps in-frame clones, though not all of them. The table includes around 200,000 clones, 64% detected once. The treatment denotes: oral pan-JAK inhibitor, 5-10 mg twice daily. From alopecia areata patients, lesional scalp punch biopsies and peripheral blood were collected. The sample belongs to a study of CD8+ T cells in alopecia areata. The CDR3 runs 12 residues. Per germline, CDR1 GTSNPN and CDR2 SVGIG (reference sequence). Trimming took 0 bases from V and 4 from J, leaving 4 bases between them.

This TCR derives from a human donor with alopecia areata. This material consisted of CD4+ T cells sorted from blood, taken at week 4, from a patient treated with tofacitinib. The gene calls are TRBV30 and TRBJ2-1; D gene unclear. The CDR3 DNA reads TGTGCCTGGAGTGTCGGGTACAATGAGCAGTTCTTC. Encoded protein: CAWSVGYNEQFF.